The 25 T cell receptor beta chains given below trace back to one sample, sequenced in a study of T-cell reconstitution after alpha-beta-depleted transplantation in children. The library targeted TCRbeta and was prepared with unique molecular identifiers. From the PCR reads, TCRdb called clonotypes with MiXCR, one entry per CDR3 protein. In the table there are 250,000 to 350,000 distinct CDR3 sequences, more than 20% of which are singletons. This specimen consisted of PBMCs, mostly from graft donor cells, obtained 180 days after TCRalphabeta/CD19-depleted stem cell transplant. These receptor sequences come from a male patient younger than 18 who had a stem cell transplant for acute lymphoblastic leukemia, so the T cells may come from the graft donor.

V is TRBV6-6 and J is TRBJ2-2, with unresolved D. The V gene's germline CDR1 is MNHNY and CDR2 SVGAGI (reference sequence). The CDR3 consists of 13 residues. Trimming pared 8 bases from V and 0 bases from J, leaving 7 bases between. CDR3 DNA: TGTGCCAGCGGGGATCCGAACACCGGGGAGCTGTTTTTT. It yields the protein CASGDPNTGELFF.

The J gene is TRBJ2-7, the V gene TRBV7-3; possibly TRBD2 for D (6 bases). Trimming took off 5 bases at V and 5 bases at J, with 19 bases between the two ends. The length of the CDR3 is 15 residues. CDR1 SGHTA and CDR2 FQGTGA come from the germline V gene. CDR3 protein: CASSTTLGRLNEQYF. The CDR3, as DNA: TGTGCCAGCAGCACCACCCTGGGGAGGCTTAACGAGCAGTACTTC. Variable domain in full (rest from reference TRBV7-3 and TRBJ2-7): GAGVSQTPSNKVTEKGKYVELRCDPISGHTALYWYRQSLGQGPEFLIYFQGTGAADDSGLPNDRFFAVRPEGSVSTLKIQRTERGDSAVYLCASSTTLGRLNEQYFGPGTRLTVT.

The chain couples TRBV29-1 to TRBJ2-1, with D possibly TRBD1 on 6 matching bases. Germline V gene sequence: CDR1 SQVTM, CDR2 ANQGSEA. Deletions cut 2 bases from V and 0 bases from J, with 23 bases between. The CDR3 length is 19 residues. The CDR3 sequence: CSVEIRGRPPSRSYNEQFF. In DNA form, the CDR3 reads TGCAGCGTTGAAATCAGGGGCAGGCCCCCTTCGCGCTCCTACAATGAGCAGTTCTTC.

V is TRBV5-1 and J is TRBJ1-2; D is undetermined. CDR1 is SGHRS and CDR2 is YFSETQ in the germline V gene. The V gene lost 1 base and the J gene lost 1 base, with 11 bases spanning the gap. The CDR3 sequence is 15 residues long. In DNA form, the CDR3 reads TGCGCCAGCAGCTTGTCCCCACGGGTTAACTATGGCTACACCTTC. Its protein is CASSLSPRVNYGYTF.

The chain uses TRBV7-9 and TRBJ1-1; TRBD1 matches 8 bases. The CDR3 is 16 residues long. CDR1 SEHNR and CDR2 FQNEAQ come from the germline V gene (reference sequence). Trimming cost V 2 bases and J 1 base; bases outside gene matches: 6. The DNA for the CDR3 is TGTGCCAGCAGCTTAACGAAAGGACAGGGGAACACTGAAGCTTTCTTT. Its protein product is CASSLTKGQGNTEAFF.

This chain links TRBV7-2 with TRBJ2-1; 7 bases are shared with TRBD2. V trimming: 5 bases; J trimming: 5 bases; junction bases outside the gene matches: 12. The CDR3 is 16 amino acids. The V gene's germline CDR1 is SGHTA and CDR2 FQGNSA. CDR3 DNA sequence: TGTGCCAGCAGCCAAGTAGCGCCGGGAGGCAACAATGAGCAGTTCTTC. Encoded protein: CASSQVAPGGNNEQFF. The entire variable domain, with the rest obtained from reference TRBV7-2 and TRBJ2-1, is as follows: GAGVSQSPSNKVTEKGKDVELRCDPISGHTALYWYRQSLGQGLEFLIYFQGNSAPDKSGLPSDRFSAERTGGSVSTLTIQRTQQEDSAVYLCASSQVAPGGNNEQFFGPGTRLTVL.

The chain uses TRBV3-1 and TRBJ2-5, with D perhaps TRBD2 (5 bases). This CDR3 spans 15 amino acids. Germline CDR1 LGHDT, CDR2 YNNKEL (reference sequence). Trimming stripped 2 bases from V and 0 bases from J, with 10 bases between. CDR3 DNA sequence: TGTGCCAGCAGCCAACCCTTGGACTACCAAGAGACCCAGTACTTC. Translation gives CASSQPLDYQETQYF.

This clonotype was detected ten times or more. V is TRBV5-1 and J is TRBJ2-2, with D possibly being TRBD2 (5 bases). CDR3 size: 14 residues. V was shortened by 4 bases and J by 0 bases, with 7 bases between the two germline ends. CDR1 SGHRS and CDR2 YFSETQ come from the germline V gene. This CDR3 is CASSPGSNTGELFF. The CDR3 DNA reads TGCGCCAGCAGCCCGGGGTCGAACACCGGGGAGCTGTTTTTT. Complete variable domain (other parts from reference TRBV5-1 and TRBJ2-2): KAGVTQTPRYLIKTRGQQVTLSCSPISGHRSVSWYQQTPGQGLQFLFEYFSETQRNKGNFPGRFSGRQFSNSRSEMNVSTLELGDSALYLCASSPGSNTGELFFGEGSRLTVL.

The chain is built from TRBV6-5 and TRBJ2-7; D is ambiguous. V gave up 0 bases and J gave up 3 bases, with 6 bases separating them. This CDR3 region has 13 residues. The germline CDR1 and CDR2 sequences are MNHEY and SVGAGI. Written as DNA, the CDR3 is TGTGCCAGCAGTTACTCGACGGGCTACGAGCAGTACTTC. Encoded protein: CASSYSTGYEQYF.

The V gene is TRBV6-5, the J gene TRBJ2-3; TRBD2 agrees at 12 bases. V was clipped by 0 bases and J by 0 bases; unmatched bases: 4. In germline, CDR1 is MNHEY, CDR2 SVGAGI. The CDR3 consists of 18 residues. The CDR3 DNA is TGTGCCAGCAGTTACTCCCCACTAGCGGGGGGTAGCACAGATACGCAGTATTTT. It encodes CASSYSPLAGGSTDTQYF.

The V call is TRBV9, the J call TRBJ2-5; no clear D gene. Trimming stripped 4 bases from V and 2 bases from J, with 15 bases between. The CDR3 is 15 amino acids. The V gene's germline CDR1 is SGDLS and CDR2 YYNGEE. The CDR3 nucleotides are TGTGCCAGCAGCCCCCAGCAAGGATTGCAAGAGACCCAGTACTTC. Residues: CASSPQQGLQETQYF.

This clonotype was recorded a few times. The rearrangement uses TRBV24-1 and TRBJ2-7; 8 bases fit TRBD1. V was clipped by 4 bases and J by 6 bases; unmatched bases: 10. CDR3 length: 15 residues. Germline CDR1 and CDR2: KGHDR and SFDVKD. The CDR3 bases are TGTGCCACCAGTGAGGCCGGGACAGGCGGGACCGAGCAGTACTTC. Translation gives CATSEAGTGGTEQYF.

Only a few counts were recorded for this clonotype. The chain carries TRBV9 and TRBJ2-1, with 15 bases lining up with TRBD2. Germline CDR1 is SGDLS and CDR2 is YYNGEE. CDR3 length equals 23 residues. Trimming took 3 bases from V and 4 from J; bases not matched to a gene: 23. In DNA form, the CDR3 reads TGTGCCAGCAGCGCTCGGACCCGGGACAGGGGACTAGCGGGAGGTGCACCTTACAATGAGCAGTTCTTC. It translates to CASSARTRDRGLAGGAPYNEQFF.

This chain links TRBV27 with TRBJ2-7; TRBD2 matches 9 bases. Germline trimming cut 4 bases from V and 4 bases from J; bases unmatched to any gene: 11. The CDR3 is 16 amino acids. Germline V gene lookup returns CDR1 MNHEY and CDR2 SMNVEV (reference sequence). The CDR3, as DNA: TGTGCCAGCAGTTGGTTTCCTGCGGGAGGGATTTACGAGCAGTACTTC. It encodes CASSWFPAGGIYEQYF.

The chain carries TRBV12-3 or TRBV12-4 and TRBJ2-7; D is perhaps TRBD2 (5 bases). V dropped 3 bases and J dropped 0 bases, with 12 bases sitting between them. CDR3 size: 15 residues. The CDR3 bases are TGTGCCAGCAGTTTTGTGACTATTAGCTCCTACGAGCAGTACTTC. Translated: CASSFVTISSYEQYF.

This chain joins TRBV3-1 and TRBJ2-1; 8 nucleotides agree with TRBD2. This CDR3 region has 14 residues. V lost 6 bases and J lost 4; bases outside the gene matches: 5. Germline CDR1 LGHDT, CDR2 YNNKEL (reference sequence). CDR3 protein: CASSLSGVYNEQFF. The CDR3 nucleotides are TGTGCCAGCAGTCTTAGCGGGGTATACAATGAGCAGTTCTTC.

The chain employs TRBV7-9 and TRBJ2-2, with D maybe TRBD1 (6 bases). The CDR3 consists of 14 residues. Trimming took off 5 bases at V and 4 bases at J, with 11 bases between the two ends. CDR1 and CDR2 from the germline V gene are SEHNR and FQNEAQ (reference sequence). The CDR3 coding sequence is TGTGCCAGCAGCCCCCAGGGGCCCACCGGGGAGCTGTTTTTT. Translating gives CASSPQGPTGELFF. Looking up the rest from reference TRBV7-9 and TRBJ2-2 gives the full variable domain: DTGVSQNPRHKITKRGQNVTFRCDPISEHNRLYWYRQTLGQGPEFLTYFQNEAQLEKSRLLSDRFSAERPKGSFSTLEIQRTEQGDSAMYLCASSPQGPTGELFFGEGSRLTVL.

The J gene is TRBJ2-1, the V gene TRBV2; D unclear. The V gene lost 7 bases and the J gene lost 4 bases, with 11 bases spanning the gap. The length of the CDR3 is 13 residues. Per the germline V gene, CDR1 is SNHLY and CDR2 is FYNNEI. The CDR3 DNA follows: TGTGCCAGCAATCCTACCTCGTACAATGAGCAGTTCTTC. Its protein product is CASNPTSYNEQFF.

V gene TRBV20-1 combines with J gene TRBJ2-1, with D perhaps matching TRBD2 (6 bases). Trimming removed 0 bases from V and 4 bases from J, with 16 bases in between. CDR1 and CDR2 from the germline V gene are DFQATT and SNEGSKA (reference sequence). This CDR3 is 16 amino acids long. CDR3 nucleotides: TGCAGTGCTAGAGACGCCCTAGCGTCGGTGTACAATGAGCAGTTCTTC. As protein: CSARDALASVYNEQFF.

Only a few counts were recorded for this clonotype. This chain links TRBV12-3 or TRBV12-4 with TRBJ1-2, with a tentative D call TRBD1 (6 bases). V lost 5 bases, J lost 4 bases, and 14 bases lay in between. The CDR3 extends over 14 amino acids. DNA for the CDR3: TGTGCCAGCAGTCCCTCCAGGGGCAGCTATGGCTACACCTTC. Its protein is CASSPSRGSYGYTF.

This clonotype showed up just a few times. The V and J genes are TRBV20-1 and TRBJ1-2, with D unresolved. V dropped 7 bases and J dropped 3 bases, with 15 bases sitting between them. Per the germline V gene, CDR1 is DFQATT and CDR2 is SNEGSKA (reference sequence). This CDR3 has 13 residues. CDR3 nucleotide sequence: TGCAGTGGTACGGACGGAGGCGACTATGGCTACACCTTC. It specifies CSGTDGGDYGYTF.

The chain joins TRBV5-1 to TRBJ2-7, with 11 bases lining up with TRBD2. V dropped 4 bases and J dropped 3; count of bases not matched to a gene: 9. CDR1 SGHRS and CDR2 YFSETQ come from the germline V gene. The CDR3 extends over 16 amino acids. The CDR3 region has the DNA TGCGCCAGCAGCCTGTTGACTAGCGGGGCAGGCTACGAGCAGTACTTC. Protein: CASSLLTSGAGYEQYF.

J is TRBJ1-4 and V is TRBV5-6; D gene unclear. The V end lost 0 bases, the J end lost 5 bases, and 11 bases lay between the germline ends. Looked up from germline, CDR1 is SGHDT and CDR2 is YYEEEE. The CDR3 sequence is 15 residues long. The CDR3 DNA is TGTGCCAGCAGCTTGGAGGGAGGGTCGAATGAAAAACTGTTTTTT. As protein: CASSLEGGSNEKLFF.

V usage is TRBV20-1 and J usage is TRBJ1-4, with 9 bases identical to TRBD1. The CDR3 has 14 residues. Per germline, CDR1 DFQATT and CDR2 SNEGSKA (reference sequence). V trimming: 3 bases; J trimming: 4 bases; junction bases outside the gene matches: 3. CDR3 sequence: CSASLTGGNEKLFF. In DNA, the CDR3 is TGCAGTGCTAGCCTGACAGGGGGTAATGAAAAACTGTTTTTT.

The genes are TRBV7-2 and TRBJ2-7; weak D call: TRBD2 (5 bases). Trimming left V 4 bases short and J 3 bases short, with 19 bases between. Germline assignment: CDR1 SGHTA and CDR2 FQGNSA. The CDR3 sequence is 16 residues long. CDR3 sequence: CASSSRTRHQYYEQYF. The DNA of the CDR3 is TGTGCCAGCAGCTCCCGTACTAGGCACCAATACTACGAGCAGTACTTC.